What follows are 17 T cell receptor beta chains derived from one specimen sequenced in a study of siplizumab effects on memory and regulatory T cells. This table comes from immunoSEQ multiplex PCR, and its TCRdb copy is limited to in-frame clones, with some not included. The sample contains roughly 11,000 clones, roughly half of which appear only once. Coculture of mixed lymphocyte reaction cells was performed at 37°C for 5 to 7 days. For these TCRs, the target antigens are not known. Sequencing input: CFSE-low (dividing) CD8+ T cells sorted from an allogeneic mixed lymphocyte reaction. Source of these receptors: a human donor in good health; the cells came from an allogeneic mixed lymphocyte reaction. Some clones in this sample may be carry-over from other donors' samples.

This clone came up once. This chain joins TRBV19 and TRBJ2-7; TRBD1 agrees at 7 bases. The V gene end was trimmed by 5 bases and the J gene end by 2 bases; junction bases not matched to a gene: 3. CDR3 length: 13 amino acids. Germline-derived CDR1 and CDR2 are LNHDA and SQIVND (reference sequence). CDR3 amino acids: CASSQTGTYEQYF. The DNA for the CDR3 is TGTGCCAGTAGTCAGACAGGGACCTACGAGCAGTACTTC.

The rearrangement uses TRBV7-6 and TRBJ2-1; 11 bases align to TRBD2. The ends lost 5 bases at V and 4 bases at J; junction bases unmatched: 7. This CDR3 has 16 residues. The germline gives CDR1 SGHVS, CDR2 FNYEAQ. CDR3 sequence (DNA): TGTGCCAGCAGCGCCGGGACTAGCGGAGTTTACAATGAGCAGTTCTTC. Its protein product is CASSAGTSGVYNEQFF.

The chain employs TRBV7-9 and TRBJ2-1; D might be TRBD1 or TRBD2, each matching 5 bases. CDR1 is SEHNR and CDR2 is FQNEAQ in the germline V gene (reference sequence). The CDR3 consists of 15 residues. Trimming removed 5 bases from V and 5 bases from J, with 16 bases in between. CDR3 region: CASSVPGQFDNEQFF. The DNA of the CDR3 is TGTGCCAGCAGCGTTCCGGGGCAGTTCGACAATGAGCAGTTCTTC.

The gene calls are TRBV4-1 and TRBJ2-3; 7 bases line up with TRBD2. Per germline, CDR1 MGHRA and CDR2 YSYEKL. There are 13 residues in the CDR3. V was clipped by 4 bases and J by 13 bases; unmatched bases: 11. The DNA for the CDR3 is TGCGCCAGCAGCCTCCTCCCGGCGGGAGTTGAGTATTTT. This codes for CASSLLPAGVEYF.

This clone has more than one count but fewer than ten. The chain uses TRBV6-1 and TRBJ2-7; TRBD1 matches at 10 bases. Losses at the gene ends were 4 bases for V and 3 bases for J; bases not matched to a gene: 6. The CDR3 sequence is 15 residues long. Germline CDR1 and CDR2: MNHNS and SASEGT. The CDR3 DNA reads TGTGCCAGCAGTGTGGGGACAGGGGAACACTACGAGCAGTACTTC. It codes for CASSVGTGEHYEQYF.

This clone was observed a few times. The V gene is TRBV4-1, the J gene TRBJ2-7; 10 positions agree with TRBD1. There are 16 residues in the CDR3. Germline CDR1 is MGHRA and CDR2 is YSYEKL. Losses at the gene ends were 2 bases for V and 2 bases for J; bases not matched to a gene: 6. CDR3 sequence reads: CASSQSGTGATYEQYF. CDR3 sequence (DNA): TGCGCCAGCAGCCAATCCGGGACAGGGGCCACCTACGAGCAGTACTTC.

This sequence joins TRBV7-2 and TRBJ1-6; possible D gene TRBD1, 5 bases. Germline CDR1 is SGHTA and CDR2 is FQGNSA. V was clipped by 5 bases and J by 5 bases, with 10 bases between them. This CDR3 has 14 amino acids. As DNA, the CDR3 is TGTGCCAGCAGCCTGGGACGGAATAATTCACCCCTCCACTTT. Translation gives CASSLGRNNSPLHF.

This clone was counted only a few times. CDR3 nucleotides: TGTGCCAGCAGCTTGCCAGGGTACTATGGCTACACCTTC. Its protein is CASSLPGYYGYTF. The chain joins TRBV7-9 to TRBJ1-2, with D tentatively TRBD1 (5 bases). Trimming pared 3 bases from V and 3 bases from J, leaving 8 bases between. Germline V gene sequence: CDR1 SEHNR, CDR2 FQNEAQ (reference sequence). This CDR3 has 13 amino acids.

The chain uses TRBV27 and TRBJ1-2; a weak D match, TRBD1 (6 bases). The V gene's germline CDR1 is MNHEY and CDR2 SMNVEV (reference sequence). This CDR3 has 17 amino acids. Trimming took off 2 bases at V and 4 bases at J, with 20 bases between the two ends. In nucleotides, the CDR3 is TGTGCCAGCAGTTTAGTGGCAGGGGAAGTGTGGGGCTATGGCTACACCTTC. It codes for CASSLVAGEVWGYGYTF.

This rearrangement joins TRBV7-6 to TRBJ2-7; possibly TRBD1 for D (7 bases). This CDR3 has 16 amino acids. The V and J ends lost 3 bases and 3 bases respectively, with 18 bases between them. CDR1 is SGHVS, CDR2 FNYEAQ, per germline. The CDR3 loop reads CASSFLRGAPIYEQYF. In DNA form, the CDR3 reads TGTGCCAGCAGCTTCCTCAGGGGGGCCCCCATCTACGAGCAGTACTTC.

This clone is deemed medium-sized. The chain carries TRBV27 and TRBJ2-7, with 7 bases fitting TRBD1. CDR1 is MNHEY and CDR2 is SMNVEV in the germline V gene (reference sequence). The CDR3 spans 17 residues. With V trimmed by 3 bases and J by 3 bases, 14 bases remained unmatched. The CDR3 region has the DNA TGTGCCAGCAGTTTTATTACGAGGGGGCCGAACAGCTACGAGCAGTACTTC. This sequence encodes CASSFITRGPNSYEQYF.

The rearrangement uses TRBV5-1 and TRBJ1-1, with 9 nucleotides matching TRBD1. The CDR3 runs to 13 residues. CDR1 is SGHRS and CDR2 is YFSETQ in the germline V gene. The trim removed 4 bases at V and 6 bases at J, leaving 4 bases unmatched. The CDR3 DNA reads as TGCGCCAGCAGCAGGACAGGGGCAGCTGAAGCTTTCTTT. Translation: CASSRTGAAEAFF.

This sequence joins TRBV2 and TRBJ2-1; D uncertain. The CDR3 runs 13 residues. V was shortened by 4 bases and J by 2 bases, with 6 bases between the two germline ends. CDR1 and CDR2 (germline): SNHLY, FYNNEI. This CDR3 reads CASSGATYNEQFF. The CDR3 DNA sequence: TGTGCCAGCAGTGGGGCTACCTACAATGAGCAGTTCTTC.

The chain links TRBV6-9 to TRBJ1-2; D call uncertain. The CDR3 loop spans 13 amino acids. The germline gives CDR1 MNHGY, CDR2 SVAAGI. Trimming left V 5 bases short and J 0 bases short, with 7 bases between. CDR3 region: CASSLGTNYGYTF. In DNA form, the CDR3 reads TGTGCCAGCAGTCTGGGTACTAACTATGGCTACACCTTC.

This clone was observed a few times. This chain joins TRBV9 and TRBJ2-3; a weak D match, TRBD1 (7 bases). CDR1 is SGDLS and CDR2 is YYNGEE in the germline V gene. The CDR3 extends over 16 amino acids. V dropped 3 bases and J dropped 0 bases, with 14 bases sitting between them. The CDR3 loop is CASSETTGTSTDTQYF. CDR3 bases: TGTGCCAGCAGCGAGACGACAGGGACTAGCACAGATACGCAGTATTTT.

The chain joins TRBV29-1 to TRBJ2-7, with a tentative D call TRBD1 (6 bases). V lost 2 bases to trimming and J lost 3 bases, with 14 bases between them. The germline CDR1 and CDR2 sequences are SQVTM and ANQGSEA. The CDR3 extends over 14 amino acids. As DNA, the CDR3 is TGCAGCGTTGAACTTCGACAGGCGAGCTACGAGCAGTACTTC. As protein: CSVELRQASYEQYF.

This clone occurred a few times. The rearrangement uses TRBV11-2 and TRBJ2-7, with unresolved D. In germline, CDR1 is SGHAT, CDR2 FQNNGV. V was shortened by 1 base and J by 1 base, with 2 bases between the two germline ends. This CDR3 spans 12 amino acids. The CDR3 sequence is CASSLGSYEQYF. The CDR3 DNA is TGTGCCAGCAGCTTAGGATCCTACGAGCAGTACTTC.